Included here is one T cell receptor beta chain sequence, with context. This record comes from a study of T cells in Graves' hyperthyroidism and ophthalmopathy. V shed 7 bases and J 9 bases; nucleotides not matched to a gene: 7. The CDR3 covers 12 residues. Germline CDR1 and CDR2: ENHRY and SYGVKD. Amplification targeted TCR beta CDR3 regions from RNA transcripts. HTBI primers were the set used in a first-round RT-PCR of the TCR CDR3. One entry per CDR3 protein, called by TCRdb with MiXCR from the multiplex PCR reads. Of over 500,000 distinct CDR3 sequences in the sample, 46% were seen once. The V gene is TRBV10-3, the J gene TRBJ1-2; 8 nucleotides align to TRBD1. The clonotype comes from an adult woman with Graves' disease, either hyperthyroidism or ophthalmopathy (not recorded which). Specimen: peripheral blood or thyroid tissue (not recorded which). CDR3 amino acids: CAINDRGLSYTF. The CDR3, as DNA: TGTGCCATCAACGACAGGGGTCTGAGCTACACCTTC.